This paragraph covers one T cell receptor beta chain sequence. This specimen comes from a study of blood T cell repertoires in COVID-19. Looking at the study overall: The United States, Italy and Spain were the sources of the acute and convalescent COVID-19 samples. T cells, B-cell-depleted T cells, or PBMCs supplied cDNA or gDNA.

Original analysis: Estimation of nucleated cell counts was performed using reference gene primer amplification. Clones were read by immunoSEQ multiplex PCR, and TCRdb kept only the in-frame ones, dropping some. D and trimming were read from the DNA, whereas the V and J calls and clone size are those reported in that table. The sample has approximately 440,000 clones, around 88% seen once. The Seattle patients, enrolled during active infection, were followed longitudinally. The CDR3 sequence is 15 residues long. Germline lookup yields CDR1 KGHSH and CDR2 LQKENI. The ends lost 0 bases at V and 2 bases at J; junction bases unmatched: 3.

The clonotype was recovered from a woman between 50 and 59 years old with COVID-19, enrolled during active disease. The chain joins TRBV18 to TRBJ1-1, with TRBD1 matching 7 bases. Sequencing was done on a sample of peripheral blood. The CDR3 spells CASSPPQGTNTEAFF. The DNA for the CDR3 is TGTGCCAGCTCACCACCACAGGGGACCAACACTGAAGCTTTCTTT.